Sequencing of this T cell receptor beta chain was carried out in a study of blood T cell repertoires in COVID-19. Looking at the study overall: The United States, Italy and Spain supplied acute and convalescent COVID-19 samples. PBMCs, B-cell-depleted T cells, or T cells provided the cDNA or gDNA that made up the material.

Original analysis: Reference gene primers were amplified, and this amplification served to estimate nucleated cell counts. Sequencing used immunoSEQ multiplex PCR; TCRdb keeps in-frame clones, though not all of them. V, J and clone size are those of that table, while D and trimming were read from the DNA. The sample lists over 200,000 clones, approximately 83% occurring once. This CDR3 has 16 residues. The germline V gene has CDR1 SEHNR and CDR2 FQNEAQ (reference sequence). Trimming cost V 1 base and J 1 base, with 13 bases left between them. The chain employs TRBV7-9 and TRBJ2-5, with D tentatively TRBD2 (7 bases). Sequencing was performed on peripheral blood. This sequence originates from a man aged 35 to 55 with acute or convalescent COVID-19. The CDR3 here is CASSLVGRGAQETQYF. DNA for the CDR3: TGTGCCAGCAGCTTAGTGGGACGGGGGGCCCAAGAGACCCAGTACTTC. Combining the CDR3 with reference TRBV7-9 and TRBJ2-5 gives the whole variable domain DTGVSQNPRHKITKRGQNVTFRCDPISEHNRLYWYRQTLGQGPEFLTYFQNEAQLEKSRLLSDRFSAERPKGSFSTLEIQRTEQGDSAMYLCASSLVGRGAQETQYFGPGTRLLVL.